This T cell receptor (beta chain) came from a study of blood T cell repertoires in COVID-19. Study at large: The study drew acute and convalescent COVID-19 samples from the United States, Italy and Spain. T cells, B-cell-depleted T cells, or PBMCs supplied cDNA or gDNA.

Authors' analysis steps: The assay estimated nucleated cells by amplifying reference gene primers. Clones were read by immunoSEQ multiplex PCR, and TCRdb kept only the in-frame ones, dropping some. From that table come the V and J calls and clone size; the DNA was used to work out D and trimming. The top ten hold roughly a quarter of the sample, which has under 40,000 clones, approximately 91% seen once. Sequencing was carried out using peripheral blood. The sequence was collected from a woman older than 75 with active or convalescent COVID-19.

CDR3 region: CASSDNYSEAFF. The CDR3 bases are TGTGCCAGCAGTGATAATTACTCCGAAGCTTTCTTT. The gene calls are TRBV28 and TRBJ1-1; D unresolved. Per the germline V gene, CDR1 is MDHEN and CDR2 is SYDVKM. The CDR3 consists of 12 residues. The V and J ends lost 5 bases and 8 bases respectively, with 12 bases between them.